The sequence of this T cell receptor beta chain was determined in a study of cytomegalovirus exposure and HLA in healthy donors. Findings and limits, study-wide: According to the study, around 150 TCR beta chains were cytomegalovirus-associated. A link between a missense DCLRE1C variant and TCR beta V- and J-gene trimming emerged from a later analysis. Later examination showed HLA-associated TCR beta chains had greater clonal expansion than equally common others.

Of note for this clone: What it recognizes is unknown.

PCR was performed using 60 Vbeta and 13 Jbeta primers. The data were produced by immunoSEQ multiplex PCR, yet TCRdb's version contains in-frame clones alone and is incomplete. The profile shows around 300,000 clones, about 90% of them singletons. This clonotype was obtained from a woman between 18 and 30 years old in good health and CMV-seronegative. The sequenced material came from PBMCs.

The CDR3 DNA reads as TGTGCCAGCAGTCCGAGGGGGCCGGACTATGGCTACACCTTC. Protein product: CASSPRGPDYGYTF. The rearrangement links TRBV6-1 to TRBJ1-2; the match to TRBD1 covers 7 bases. In germline, CDR1 is MNHNS, CDR2 SASEGT. The V gene end was trimmed by 5 bases and the J gene end by 3 bases; junction bases not matched to a gene: 6. The CDR3 contains 14 residues.